This T cell receptor (beta chain) is from a study of PD-1 blockade in classical Hodgkin lymphoma (dated by TCRdb to about 2020). The study in broad terms: Nivolumab dosing was 3 mg/kg intravenously every 2 weeks, continuing until either disease progression or unacceptable toxicity. The study used TCR beta sequencing and CyTOF to define a peripheral blood immune signature of response to PD-1 blockade in classical Hodgkin lymphoma. Study-wide conclusions, independent of this receptor: Baseline TCR diversity was reported to be lower in newly diagnosed patients than in healthy donors, and even lower in relapsed/refractory patients. The study was restricted to a single clinical trial cohort, and the causes of repertoire differences, possibly disease activity or prior therapy, were left undefined. Patients starting nivolumab less than 1 year after ASCT had lower diversity and were excluded from later analyses to avoid confounding by immune reconstitution. Baseline diversity similar to that of newly diagnosed patients was observed in trial patients achieving complete response, whereas significantly lower diversity was observed in partial responders and progressors. A significant rise by C4D1 was seen in CD4+ but not CD8+ TCR diversity (p=0.0027 vs p=0.16), with the rise being most apparent in complete responders (p=0.02).

Trimming removed 5 bases from V and 3 bases from J, leaving 16 bases between the germline ends. Spanning cysteine to phenylalanine, the CDR3 consists of 15 amino acids. CDR3 DNA is the only sequence kept; it has 45 bases, read in frame from the first base. Per the germline V gene, SGHRS is the CDR1 and YFSETQ is the CDR2. Points on this clone: No antigen is known for it. The input lacks base qualities; no much larger clone sits a single base away.

The time point label corresponds to: cycle 2 day 1 (C2D1) of nivolumab. Every trial patient had relapsed after autologous stem cell transplantation, and cohorts A, B and C differed in prior brentuximab vedotin exposure. The trial cohort was composed of 55 to 65 patients with relapsed/refractory classical Hodgkin lymphoma, for whom complete response, partial response or progressive disease was recorded as best overall response. In the multi-cohort phase II CheckMate 205 trial, trial patients received single-agent nivolumab. An independent review committee assessed best overall response by applying the 2007 International Working Group response criteria. Trial PBMCs were collected immediately before nivolumab initiation (C1D1) and during therapy at cycle 2 day 1 and cycle 4 day 1. Peripheral blood was collected in 8 mL Vacutainer Cell Preparation Tubes, from which PBMCs were isolated by centrifugation and then cryopreserved.

Genomic DNA was isolated using the Qiagen DNeasy kit from unsorted PBMCs as well as from negatively selected CD4+ and CD8+ fractions. Amplification of TCR beta CDR3 regions was done by immunoSEQ multiplex PCR with primers that anneal to V and J segments. A synthetic immune receptor repertoire was used to minimize amplification bias, and any remaining bias was removed computationally after sequencing. In the paper's pipeline: Repertoire diversity was quantified as the Shannon entropy index using custom Python scripts. Unsorted, CD4+ and CD8+ repertoires were examined separately, except in combined analyses, for which CD4+ and CD8+ sequences were merged in silico. A clone counted as expanded when the clone's frequency after treatment rose at least 2-fold relative to C1D1, and clones undetected at baseline were given a pseudocount of 0.5. Clones with 0 or 1 copy at C1D1 were classified as singleton clones, and clones with 2 or more copies were classified as non-singleton clones. Clones expanded in unsorted samples were labelled as CD4+, CD8+ or unknown by matching protein sequences in sorted samples from the same patient. Wilcoxon tests on paired samples were used to test diversity changes from C1D1 to C4D1. TCRdb retrieved this table from immuneACCESS and kept in-frame rearrangements only. Not all clones are present; in checked studies, unresolved V genes account for under half, and no reason is known for the remainder. Clone size and V and J calls were adopted from that table, with D and trimming inferred from the DNA. Within this sample are some 16,000 clones, with approximately 80% of them counted one time only. The top ten constitute roughly 34% of the sample.

The source material was peripheral blood mononuclear cells (PBMCs), sampled before the second cycle of nivolumab. The clonotype comes from a human donor with classical Hodgkin lymphoma. Rearrangement joined TRBV5-1 to TRBJ2-3; TRBD2 could be the D gene, as 6 bases match. In nucleotide form, the sequence is TGCGCCAGCAGGAGTCAGTCTAGCGCGACAGATACGCAGTATTTT. It translates to CASRSQSSATDTQYF. With the rest looked up from the reference TRBV5-1 and TRBJ2-3 genes rather than sequenced, the full variable domain is KAGVTQTPRYLIKTRGQQVTLSCSPISGHRSVSWYQQTPGQGLQFLFEYFSETQRNKGNFPGRFSGRQFSNSRSEMNVSTLELGDSALYLCASRSQSSATDTQYFGPGTRLTVL.